These 14 T cell receptor beta chains share one sample of origin, sequenced in a study of blood T cell repertoires in COVID-19. Using immunoSEQ multiplex PCR, the repertoire was profiled, and TCRdb retains in-frame clones only, with some absent. In the table there are 390,000 or so clones, roughly 90% of which are singletons. Sequenced: peripheral blood. Source of these receptors: a woman aged 25 to 45 with active or convalescent COVID-19.

The J gene is TRBJ1-6, the V gene TRBV5-6; TRBD1 is a possible D gene (6 bases). The CDR3 spans 18 residues. The V end was cut by 4 bases, the J end by 4 bases, with 21 bases between. Germline CDR1 reads SGHDT; CDR2 reads YYEEEE. CDR3 nucleotides: TGTGCCAGCAGCCTCTACAACACAGGGACCTCTTATAATTCACCCCTCCACTTT. Protein: CASSLYNTGTSYNSPLHF.

J is TRBJ2-7 and V is TRBV27, with 7 bases identical to TRBD1. J was trimmed by 2 bases and V by 4 bases; bases with no gene match: 2. CDR1 MNHEY and CDR2 SMNVEV come from the germline V gene (reference sequence). The CDR3 has 13 amino acids. The CDR3 DNA reads TGTGCCAGCAGTTGGACAGGAGCCTACGAGCAGTACTTC. Encoded protein: CASSWTGAYEQYF.

The chain has TRBV7-9 and TRBJ2-1, with D possibly being TRBD2 (5 bases). This CDR3 has 16 residues. Germline CDR1 reads SEHNR; CDR2 reads FQNEAQ (reference sequence). Trimming removed 4 bases at V and 4 bases at J, with 17 bases between. This CDR3 reads CASSSGGVSGYNEQFF. The CDR3 DNA is TGTGCCAGCAGCTCGGGTGGCGTGTCGGGGTACAATGAGCAGTTCTTC.

This chain uses TRBV7-9 with TRBJ1-5; TRBD1 is a possible D gene (6 bases). Germline CDR1 reads SEHNR; CDR2 reads FQNEAQ (reference sequence). With 5 bases removed from V and 7 bases from J, the gap between germline ends came to 15 bases. The CDR3 spans 14 residues. CDR3 loop: CASSPPGQQQPQHF. CDR3 coding DNA: TGTGCCAGCAGCCCTCCGGGACAACAACAGCCCCAGCATTTT.

This clone has more than one count but fewer than ten. This chain connects TRBV11-2 to TRBJ1-2, with D possibly being TRBD1 (5 bases). The CDR3 sequence is 15 residues long. The germline V gene has CDR1 SGHAT and CDR2 FQNNGV. Between the trimmed V and J ends, which lost 0 bases and 7 bases, there was a span of 15 bases. Here the CDR3 DNA reads TGTGCCAGCAGCTTAGAAGGGAGGTGGGGGAGTGGCTACACCTTC. It codes for CASSLEGRWGSGYTF.

Sample share makes this clone medium-sized. The chain recombines TRBV27 with TRBJ2-3, with TRBD2 matching 10 bases. Germline assignment: CDR1 MNHEY and CDR2 SMNVEV (reference sequence). The CDR3 totals 15 residues. With V trimmed by 6 bases and J by 2 bases, 5 bases remained unmatched. The CDR3 here is CASSRTSGATDTQYF. The CDR3 DNA reads TGTGCCAGCAGCAGGACTAGCGGAGCCACAGATACGCAGTATTTT.

The gene calls are TRBV15 and TRBJ1-3; D might be TRBD1 (6 bases). Germline V gene lookup returns CDR1 LNHNV and CDR2 YYDKDF (reference sequence). Trimming shortened V by 3 bases and J by 5 bases, and 14 bases separated the two germline ends. The CDR3 extends over 15 amino acids. The CDR3 region has the DNA TGTGCCACCAGCAGTGATTGGGGGCAACGAAACACCATATATTTT. The encoded protein is CATSSDWGQRNTIYF.

V and J are TRBV5-6 and TRBJ1-2; D call uncertain. With 0 bases removed from V and 8 bases from J, the gap between germline ends came to 17 bases. Per germline, CDR1 SGHDT and CDR2 YYEEEE. This CDR3 contains 15 residues. CDR3 in amino acids: CASSLAGERGSGYTF. As DNA, the CDR3 is TGTGCCAGCAGCTTGGCCGGGGAACGTGGATCGGGCTACACCTTC.

This chain joins TRBV7-7 and TRBJ1-3, with D unresolved. The germline CDR1 and CDR2 sequences are SSHAT and FNYEAQ (reference sequence). Trimming left V 5 bases short and J 4 bases short, with 15 bases between. This CDR3 is built from 15 residues. The CDR3 DNA follows: TGTGCCAGCAGCCCCCATGCGGGAATGGGAAACACCATATATTTT. Amino acid sequence: CASSPHAGMGNTIYF. The full variable domain, its missing parts supplied by reference TRBV7-7 and TRBJ1-3, is GAGVSQSPRYKVTKRGQDVTLRCDPISSHATLYWYQQALGQGPEFLTYFNYEAQPDKSGLPSDRFSAERPEGSISTLTIQRTEQRDSAMYRCASSPHAGMGNTIYFGEGSWLTVV.

The genes are TRBV6-5 and TRBJ2-7; 12 nucleotides line up with TRBD2. Germline loops: CDR1 MNHEY, CDR2 SVGAGI. V lost 6 bases and J lost 7; bases outside the gene matches: 10. CDR3 size: 15 residues. CDR3 protein: CASRRLAGAAEEQYF. The CDR3 DNA is TGTGCCAGCAGAAGACTAGCGGGAGCAGCGGAGGAGCAGTACTTC.

This clone was counted once. The CDR3 DNA follows: TGCGCCAGCAGCTCGATATCAGGGGGCGTCGGGTATTCGGCCCTCCACTTT. Residues: CASSSISGGVGYSALHF. This chain connects TRBV5-1 to TRBJ1-6; 8 nucleotides match TRBD1. This CDR3 is 17 amino acids long. V lost 3 bases, J lost 14 bases, and 19 bases stayed unmatched. Germline-derived CDR1 and CDR2 are SGHRS and YFSETQ. The complete variable domain, with remaining parts taken from reference TRBV5-1 and TRBJ1-6, reads KAGVTQTPRYLIKTRGQQVTLSCSPISGHRSVSWYQQTPGQGLQFLFEYFSETQRNKGNFPGRFSGRQFSNSRSEMNVSTLELGDSALYLCASSSISGGVGYSALHFGNGTRLTVT.

This sequence joins TRBV20-1 and TRBJ1-1; D gene unclear. The CDR3 runs 13 residues. The germline CDR1 and CDR2 sequences are DFQATT and SNEGSKA (reference sequence). Trimming left V 3 bases short and J 2 bases short, with 10 bases between. CDR3 in amino acids: CSASGLANTEAFF. The DNA of the CDR3 is TGCAGTGCTAGTGGATTGGCAAACACTGAAGCTTTCTTT.

V is TRBV6-1 and J is TRBJ1-4; 10 bases map to TRBD1. This CDR3 spans 15 amino acids. J gave up 7 bases and V 3 bases, and 5 bases lay outside the gene matches. Germline V gene lookup returns CDR1 MNHNS and CDR2 SASEGT. The CDR3 spells CASSDTGTGAEKLFF. CDR3 nucleotides: TGTGCCAGCAGTGATACCGGGACAGGGGCTGAAAAACTGTTTTTT.

The chain combines TRBV7-2 with TRBJ2-7; 7 bases are a match to TRBD1. The CDR3 has 14 amino acids. Germline CDR1 reads SGHTA; CDR2 reads FQGNSA. J lost 3 bases, V lost 5 bases, and 7 bases had no gene match. The CDR3 DNA reads as TGTGCCAGCAGCCTGGACAGGTCCCTCTACGAGCAGTACTTC. Amino acid sequence: CASSLDRSLYEQYF.